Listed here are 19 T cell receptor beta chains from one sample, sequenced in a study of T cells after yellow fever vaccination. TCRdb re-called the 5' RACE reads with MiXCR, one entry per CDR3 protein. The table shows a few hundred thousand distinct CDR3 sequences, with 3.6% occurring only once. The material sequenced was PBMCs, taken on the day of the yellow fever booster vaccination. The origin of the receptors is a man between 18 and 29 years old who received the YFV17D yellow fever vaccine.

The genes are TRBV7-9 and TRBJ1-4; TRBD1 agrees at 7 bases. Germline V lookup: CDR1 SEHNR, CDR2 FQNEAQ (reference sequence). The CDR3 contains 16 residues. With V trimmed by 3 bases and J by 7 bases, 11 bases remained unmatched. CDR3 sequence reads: CASSFVGGEWSEKLFF. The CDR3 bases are TGTGCCAGCAGCTTTGTAGGGGGCGAGTGGAGTGAAAAACTGTTTTTT.

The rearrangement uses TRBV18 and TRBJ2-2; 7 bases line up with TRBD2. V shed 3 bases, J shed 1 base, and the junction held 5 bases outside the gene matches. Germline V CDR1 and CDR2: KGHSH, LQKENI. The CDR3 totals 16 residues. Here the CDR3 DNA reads TGTGCCAGCTCACCCGCGGGGGTCCTGAACACCGGGGAGCTGTTTTTT. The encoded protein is CASSPAGVLNTGELFF.

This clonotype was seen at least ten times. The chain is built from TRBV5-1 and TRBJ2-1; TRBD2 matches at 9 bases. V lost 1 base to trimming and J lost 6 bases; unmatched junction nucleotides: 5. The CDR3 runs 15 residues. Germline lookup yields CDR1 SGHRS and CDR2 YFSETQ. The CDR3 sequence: CASSLSLAGTNEQFF. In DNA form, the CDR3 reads TGCGCCAGCAGCTTGTCCCTAGCGGGGACCAATGAGCAGTTCTTC.

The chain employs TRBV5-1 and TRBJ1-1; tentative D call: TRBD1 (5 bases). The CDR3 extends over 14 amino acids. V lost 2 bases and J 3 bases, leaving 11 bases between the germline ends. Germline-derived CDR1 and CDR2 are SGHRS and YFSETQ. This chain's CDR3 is CASSFVVGDTEAFF. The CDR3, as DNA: TGCGCCAGCAGCTTCGTCGTAGGGGACACTGAAGCTTTCTTT.

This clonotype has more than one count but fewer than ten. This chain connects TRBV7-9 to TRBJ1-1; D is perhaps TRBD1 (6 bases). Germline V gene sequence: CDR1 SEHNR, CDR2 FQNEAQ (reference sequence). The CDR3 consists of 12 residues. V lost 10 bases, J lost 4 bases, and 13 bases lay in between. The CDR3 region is CAIENRATEAFF. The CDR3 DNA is TGTGCCATCGAGAACAGGGCCACTGAAGCTTTCTTT. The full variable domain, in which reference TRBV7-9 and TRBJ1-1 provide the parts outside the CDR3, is DTGVSQNPRHKITKRGQNVTFRCDPISEHNRLYWYRQTLGQGPEFLTYFQNEAQLEKSRLLSDRFSAERPKGSFSTLEIQRTEQGDSAMYLCAIENRATEAFFGQGTRLTVV.

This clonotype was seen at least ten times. CDR3 sequence reads: CASSLTNSNQPQHF. The CDR3, as DNA: TGTGCCAGCAGTTTGACGAATAGCAATCAGCCCCAGCATTTT. The V gene is TRBV12-3 or TRBV12-4, the J gene TRBJ1-5; D is uncertain. The CDR3 runs to 14 residues. V lost 3 bases and J 0 bases, leaving 6 bases between the germline ends.

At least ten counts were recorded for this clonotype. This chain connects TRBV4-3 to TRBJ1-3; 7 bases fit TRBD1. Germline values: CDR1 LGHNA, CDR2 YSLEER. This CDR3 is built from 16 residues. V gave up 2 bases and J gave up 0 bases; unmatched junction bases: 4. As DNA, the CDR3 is TGCGCCAGCAGCCAACAGGGGACAGTCTCTGGAAACACCATATATTTT. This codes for CASSQQGTVSGNTIYF.

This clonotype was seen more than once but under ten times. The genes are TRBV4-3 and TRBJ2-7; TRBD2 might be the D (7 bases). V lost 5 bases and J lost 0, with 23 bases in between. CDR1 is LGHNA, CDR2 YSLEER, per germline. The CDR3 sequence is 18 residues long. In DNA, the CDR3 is TGCGCCAGCAGCGCGAAACGTGGGGGGGCTCTAAACTCCTACGAGCAGTACTTC. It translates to CASSAKRGGALNSYEQYF.

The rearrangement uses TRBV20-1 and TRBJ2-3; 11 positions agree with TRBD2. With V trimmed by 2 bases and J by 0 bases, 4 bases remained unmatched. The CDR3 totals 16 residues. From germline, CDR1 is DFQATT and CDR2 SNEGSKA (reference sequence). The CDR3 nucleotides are TGCAGTGCTAGAACACTAGCGGGGGCTAGCACAGATACGCAGTATTTT. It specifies CSARTLAGASTDTQYF.

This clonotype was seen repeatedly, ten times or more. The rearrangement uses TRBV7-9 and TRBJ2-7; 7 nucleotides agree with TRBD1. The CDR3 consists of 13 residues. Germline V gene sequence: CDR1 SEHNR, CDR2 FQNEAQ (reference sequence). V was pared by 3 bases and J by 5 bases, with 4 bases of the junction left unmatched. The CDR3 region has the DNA TGTGCCAGCAGCTTCGGGCAGGGGGACGAGCAGTACGTC. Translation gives CASSFGQGDEQYV.

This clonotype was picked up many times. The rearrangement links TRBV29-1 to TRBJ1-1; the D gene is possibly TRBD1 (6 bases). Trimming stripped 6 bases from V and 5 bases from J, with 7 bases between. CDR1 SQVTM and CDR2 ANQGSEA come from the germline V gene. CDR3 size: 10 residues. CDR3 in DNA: TGCAGCGTCGGACAGACTGAAGCTTTCTTT. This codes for CSVGQTEAFF.

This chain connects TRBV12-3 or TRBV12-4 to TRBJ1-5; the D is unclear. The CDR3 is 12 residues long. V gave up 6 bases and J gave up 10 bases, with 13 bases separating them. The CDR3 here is CASRTRDGPQHF. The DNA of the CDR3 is TGTGCCAGCAGGACCCGGGATGGACCCCAGCATTTT.

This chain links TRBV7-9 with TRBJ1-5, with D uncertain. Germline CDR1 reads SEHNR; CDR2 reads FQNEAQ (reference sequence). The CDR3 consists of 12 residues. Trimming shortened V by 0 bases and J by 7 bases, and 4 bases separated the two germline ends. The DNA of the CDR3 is TGTGCCAGCAGCTTAGCCAGACAGCCCCAGCATTTT. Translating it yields CASSLARQPQHF.

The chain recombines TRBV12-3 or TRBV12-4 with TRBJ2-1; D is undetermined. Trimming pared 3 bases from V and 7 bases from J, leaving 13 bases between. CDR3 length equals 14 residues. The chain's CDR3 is CASSFPNLVNEQFF. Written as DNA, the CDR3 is TGTGCCAGCAGTTTCCCGAACCTTGTGAATGAGCAGTTCTTC.

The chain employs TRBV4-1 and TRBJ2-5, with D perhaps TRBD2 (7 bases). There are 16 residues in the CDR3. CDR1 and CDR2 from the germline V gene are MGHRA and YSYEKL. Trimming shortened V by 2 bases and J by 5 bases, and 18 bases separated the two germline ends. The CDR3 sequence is CASSQSHQGRGETQYF. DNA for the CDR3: TGCGCCAGCAGCCAATCCCACCAGGGGAGGGGGGAGACCCAGTACTTC.

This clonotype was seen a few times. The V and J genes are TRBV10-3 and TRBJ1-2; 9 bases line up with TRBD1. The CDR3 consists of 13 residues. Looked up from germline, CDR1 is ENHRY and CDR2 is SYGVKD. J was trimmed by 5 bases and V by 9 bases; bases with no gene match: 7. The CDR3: CAIGTGSVYGYTF. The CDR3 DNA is TGTGCCATAGGGACAGGGAGCGTTTATGGCTACACCTTC.

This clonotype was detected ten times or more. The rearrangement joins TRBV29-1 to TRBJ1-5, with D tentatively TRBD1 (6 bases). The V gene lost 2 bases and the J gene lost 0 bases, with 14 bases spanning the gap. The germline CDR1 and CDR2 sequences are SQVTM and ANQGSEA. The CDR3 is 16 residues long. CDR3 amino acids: CSVEIGEGHSNQPQHF. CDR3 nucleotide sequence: TGCAGCGTTGAAATAGGAGAGGGACATAGCAATCAGCCCCAGCATTTT.

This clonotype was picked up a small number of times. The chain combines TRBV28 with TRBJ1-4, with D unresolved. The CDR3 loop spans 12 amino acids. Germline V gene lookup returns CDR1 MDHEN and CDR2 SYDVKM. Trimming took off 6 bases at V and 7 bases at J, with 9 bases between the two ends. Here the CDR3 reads CASRTRREKLFF. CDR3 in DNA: TGTGCCAGCAGGACGCGGCGTGAAAAACTGTTTTTT.

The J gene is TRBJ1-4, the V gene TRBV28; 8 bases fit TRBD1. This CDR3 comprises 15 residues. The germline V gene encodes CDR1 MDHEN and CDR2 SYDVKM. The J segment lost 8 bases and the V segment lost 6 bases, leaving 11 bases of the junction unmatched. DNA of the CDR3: TGTGCCAGCAGGCCCCGGACAGGGAGGTTAGAAAAACTGTTTTTT. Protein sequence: CASRPRTGRLEKLFF.